This passage covers 22 T cell receptor beta chains from one sample sequenced in a study of blood T cell repertoires in COVID-19. Some clones are missing from TCRdb's copy, which holds only in-frame ones; the method was immunoSEQ multiplex PCR. In the table there are 99,000 or so clones, roughly 89% of which are singletons. Sequences were obtained from peripheral blood. The source of these receptors is a human donor in a cohort sampled during active COVID-19.

This sequence joins TRBV11-3 and TRBJ2-2; TRBD1 matches 8 bases. This CDR3 comprises 16 residues. Germline V gene sequence: CDR1 SGHNT, CDR2 YENEEA. The V segment lost 1 base and the J segment 5 bases; nucleotides outside the gene matches: 6. Here the CDR3 DNA reads TGTGCCAGCAGCTTAGCGCAGGGGGCTCGGACCGGGGAGCTGTTTTTT. It is translated as CASSLAQGARTGELFF. Based on the CDR3 plus reference TRBV11-3 and TRBJ2-2, the full variable domain is EAGVVQSPRYKIIEKKQPVAFWCNPISGHNTLYWYLQNLGQGPELLIRYENEEAVDDSQLPKDRFSAERLKGVDSTLKIQPAELGDSAVYLCASSLAQGARTGELFFGEGSRLTVL.

This CDR3 is CASSLADTQYF. The CDR3 region has the DNA TGTGCCAGCTCCCTCGCAGATACGCAGTATTTT. The chain joins TRBV18 to TRBJ2-3; D uncertain. Trimming took 6 bases from V and 4 from J, leaving 5 bases between them. The V gene's germline CDR1 is KGHSH and CDR2 LQKENI. This CDR3 contains 11 residues.

CDR3 amino acids: CASSLELLAGDEQFF. The CDR3 region has the DNA TGTGCCAGCAGCTTAGAGCTGCTAGCGGGAGATGAGCAGTTCTTC. The chain uses TRBV7-2 and TRBJ2-1; 10 bases are shared with TRBD2. J lost 8 bases, V lost 1 base, and 5 bases had no gene match. CDR3 length: 15 amino acids. CDR1 and CDR2 from the germline V gene are SGHTA and FQGNSA.

The gene calls are TRBV5-1 and TRBJ2-2; tentatively, D is TRBD1 (5 bases). CDR3 length equals 15 residues. Trimming removed 3 bases from V and 2 bases from J, with 11 bases in between. Germline CDR1 SGHRS, CDR2 YFSETQ. The chain's CDR3 is CASSSSQGNTGELFF. In DNA form, the CDR3 reads TGCGCCAGCAGCTCGAGTCAGGGTAACACCGGGGAGCTGTTTTTT.

This chain links TRBV4-1 with TRBJ2-1; no clear D gene. Germline V gene lookup returns CDR1 MGHRA and CDR2 YSYEKL. The V and J ends lost 4 bases and 3 bases respectively, with 16 bases between them. The length of the CDR3 is 16 residues. CDR3 sequence (DNA): TGCGCCAGCAGCCCCCATAGAGAGTCCGTCTACAATGAGCAGTTCTTC. It translates to CASSPHRESVYNEQFF.

This rearrangement joins TRBV5-5 to TRBJ1-2, with a possible D match to TRBD1 (5 bases). The CDR3 consists of 14 residues. CDR1 and CDR2 (germline): SGHKS, YYEKEE (reference sequence). V lost 6 bases to trimming and J lost 4 bases, with 16 bases between them. CDR3 DNA: TGTGCCAGCACCCTCGGGGGGTCGGGCTATGGCTACACCTTC. This translates into CASTLGGSGYGYTF.

The chain couples TRBV18 to TRBJ1-2; D is unresolved. This CDR3 is 14 amino acids long. Trimming left V 2 bases short and J 4 bases short, with 11 bases between. The germline CDR1 and CDR2 sequences are KGHSH and LQKENI. The CDR3 DNA reads TGTGCCAGCTCACCATTGGCGGATCTCTATGGCTACACCTTC. Its protein is CASSPLADLYGYTF.

V is TRBV2 and J is TRBJ1-2, with TRBD1 matching 9 bases. The V and J ends lost 9 bases and 4 bases, in that order; junction bases with no gene match: 9. Per germline, CDR1 SNHLY and CDR2 FYNNEI. CDR3 length: 14 amino acids. CDR3 region: CASTGTGLAYGYTF. The CDR3 DNA follows: TGTGCCAGTACCGGGACAGGGCTTGCCTATGGCTACACCTTC. The full variable domain, completed using reference TRBV2 and TRBJ1-2, is EPEVTQTPSHQVTQMGQEVILRCVPISNHLYFYWYRQILGQKVEFLVSFYNNEISEKSEIFDDQFSVERPDGSNFTLKIRSTKLEDSAMYFCASTGTGLAYGYTFGSGTRLTVV.

The CDR3 loop reads CASRTQGGGEGEKLFF. The CDR3 DNA sequence: TGTGCCAGCAGAACCCAAGGCGGGGGGGAGGGTGAAAAACTGTTTTTT. The chain joins TRBV28 to TRBJ1-4; possible D gene TRBD1, 5 bases. Germline V gene lookup returns CDR1 MDHEN and CDR2 SYDVKM. Deletions cut 6 bases from V and 7 bases from J, with 21 bases between. This CDR3 comprises 16 residues.

The CDR3 DNA is TGCGCCAGCAGCCGGGTGGCTAGCGGGGGTGAGACCCAGTACTTC. Translating it yields CASSRVASGGETQYF. The V and J genes are TRBV5-1 and TRBJ2-5; 10 positions match TRBD2. Germline-derived CDR1 and CDR2 are SGHRS and YFSETQ. This CDR3 is 15 amino acids long. V was pared by 4 bases and J by 5 bases, with 8 bases of the junction left unmatched. The full variable domain, with the rest looked up from reference TRBV5-1 and TRBJ2-5, is KAGVTQTPRYLIKTRGQQVTLSCSPISGHRSVSWYQQTPGQGLQFLFEYFSETQRNKGNFPGRFSGRQFSNSRSEMNVSTLELGDSALYLCASSRVASGGETQYFGPGTRLLVL.

CDR3 sequence reads: CASSFIAFRETQYF. CDR3 DNA sequence: TGTGCCAGCAGCTTCATCGCGTTTCGGGAGACCCAGTACTTC. V is TRBV7-9 and J is TRBJ2-5; D ambiguous. The germline CDR1 and CDR2 sequences are SEHNR and FQNEAQ (reference sequence). Trimming shortened V by 3 bases and J by 5 bases, and 13 bases separated the two germline ends. This CDR3 is 14 amino acids long.

The V gene is TRBV5-4, the J gene TRBJ1-3, with D uncertain. This CDR3 has 14 residues. Trimming stripped 0 bases from V and 1 base from J, with 5 bases between. CDR1 is SGHNT and CDR2 is YYREEE in the germline V gene (reference sequence). The CDR3 DNA sequence: TGTGCCAGCAGCTTGGGTTCGTCTGGAAACACCATATATTTT. Protein sequence: CASSLGSSGNTIYF.

CDR3 in DNA: TGTGCCAGCAGCGCCCAACAGGGGGCGCACGGCTACACCTTC. This translates into CASSAQQGAHGYTF. The chain joins TRBV9 to TRBJ1-2; 9 bases match TRBD1. Trimming cost V 3 bases and J 8 bases; bases outside gene matches: 8. Looked up from germline, CDR1 is SGDLS and CDR2 is YYNGEE. This CDR3 has 14 residues.

This chain links TRBV4-2 with TRBJ2-4, with 7 nucleotides matching TRBD1. Germline CDR1 LGHNA, CDR2 YNFKEQ. The CDR3 runs 17 residues. V shed 0 bases and J 4 bases; nucleotides not matched to a gene: 9. The CDR3 bases are TGTGCCAGCAGCCAAGATCCCCCGGGACAGCGGAAAAACATTCAGTACTTC. This gives the protein CASSQDPPGQRKNIQYF.

The table lists this clone with a count of one. The chain carries TRBV4-1 and TRBJ2-1; D not certain. V lost 1 base to trimming and J lost 8 bases, with 9 bases between them. The CDR3 contains 13 residues. The germline CDR1 and CDR2 sequences are MGHRA and YSYEKL. CDR3 sequence (DNA): TGCGCCAGCAGCCAAGCCGAGCGCGATGAGCAGTTCTTC. Translation: CASSQAERDEQFF.

This chain joins TRBV3-1 (or the pseudogene TRBV3-2) and TRBJ2-3; TRBD1 is a possible D gene (6 bases). CDR1 is LGHDT and CDR2 is YNNKEL in the germline V gene (reference sequence). The CDR3 has 18 residues. V lost 2 bases to trimming and J lost 0 bases, with 18 bases between them. The CDR3 reads CASSQSETGPPSTDTQYF. The DNA of the CDR3 is TGTGCCAGCAGCCAATCGGAGACAGGTCCCCCTAGCACAGATACGCAGTATTTT.

The V call is TRBV14, the J call TRBJ2-7, with 14 bases identical to TRBD2. CDR1 and CDR2 (germline): SGHDN, FVKESK. With 1 base clipped from V and 3 bases from J, the junction kept 5 bases outside the gene matches. CDR3 size: 17 residues. The CDR3 region has the DNA TGTGCCAGCAGCCAAGGACTAGCGGGAGGGTCGCGCTACGAGCAGTACTTC. As protein: CASSQGLAGGSRYEQYF.

The chain joins TRBV7-9 to TRBJ1-2; TRBD1 aligns across 9 bases. The CDR3 contains 14 residues. Germline CDR1 SEHNR, CDR2 FQNEAQ (reference sequence). The junction had 3 bases not matched to a gene; V was cut back by 5 bases and J by 2 bases. The CDR3 protein is CASSRGTGNYGYTF. The DNA for the CDR3 is TGTGCCAGCAGCCGGGGGACAGGGAACTATGGCTACACCTTC.

This clone was seen more than once but under ten times. The gene calls are TRBV6-5 and TRBJ1-5; TRBD1 is a possible D gene (5 bases). Germline V gives CDR1 MNHEY, CDR2 SVGAGI. The CDR3 runs 14 residues. The ends were cut back, 5 bases at V and 0 bases at J, with 8 bases in the middle. In DNA, the CDR3 is TGTGCCAGCAGTCGACAGCGTAGCAATCAGCCCCAGCATTTT. Protein sequence: CASSRQRSNQPQHF.

This sequence joins TRBV3-1 (or the pseudogene TRBV3-2) and TRBJ1-1, with D possibly matching TRBD1 (6 bases). The germline V gene has CDR1 LGHDT and CDR2 YNNKEL (reference sequence). This CDR3 comprises 16 residues. Trimming removed 3 bases at V and 4 bases at J, with 18 bases between. DNA for the CDR3: TGTGCCAGCAGCCAGGAAGGCCAAGGGGGTTTCACTGAAGCTTTCTTT. Protein: CASSQEGQGGFTEAFF.

This chain links TRBV29-1 with TRBJ2-7; 11 nucleotides line up with TRBD1. This CDR3 comprises 14 residues. Germline trimming cut 7 bases from V and 10 bases from J; bases unmatched to any gene: 15. Germline values: CDR1 SQVTM, CDR2 ANQGSEA. CDR3 residues: CSGVVPGTGGRQYF. CDR3 DNA sequence: TGCAGCGGTGTAGTCCCCGGGACAGGGGGACGACAGTACTTC.

About this clone: Other DNA sequences in the same sample also yield this CDR3. J is TRBJ1-1 and V is TRBV5-1, with 10 nucleotides matching TRBD1. Per germline, CDR1 SGHRS and CDR2 YFSETQ. The CDR3 has 14 amino acids. V trimming: 3 bases; J trimming: 1 base; junction bases outside the gene matches: 0. CDR3 sequence: CASSWTGGNTEAFF. CDR3 DNA: TGCGCCAGCAGCTGGACAGGGGGGAACACTGAAGCTTTCTTT.